Reported below is one T cell receptor beta chain. Its matching antigen is unknown. Germline CDR1 reads MDHEN; CDR2 reads SYDVKM. This CDR3 has 15 residues. The V and J ends lost 9 bases and 2 bases, in that order; junction bases with no gene match: 10. Data came from immunoSEQ multiplex PCR; TCRdb stores just in-frame clones and leaves some out. In the table there are approximately 110,000 clones, around 92% of which are singletons. This record comes from a study of T cell responses to AZD1222 COVID-19 vaccine. Whole-study context: Second-dose timings of about 4 or about 12 weeks were pooled.

Findings and caveats of the study: The donor group comprised mostly white British people and more females; the analysis possibly underestimated clonal diversity.

The sequencing used peripheral blood, collected on day 0 of AZD1222 vaccination. This TCR derives from an adult in good health. The chain joins TRBV28 to TRBJ2-7, with 10 bases that match TRBD1. The DNA for the CDR3 is TGTGCCAGTAGGGCGGCCGGACAGGGGGCCTACGAGCAGTACTTC. Protein sequence: CASRAAGQGAYEQYF.